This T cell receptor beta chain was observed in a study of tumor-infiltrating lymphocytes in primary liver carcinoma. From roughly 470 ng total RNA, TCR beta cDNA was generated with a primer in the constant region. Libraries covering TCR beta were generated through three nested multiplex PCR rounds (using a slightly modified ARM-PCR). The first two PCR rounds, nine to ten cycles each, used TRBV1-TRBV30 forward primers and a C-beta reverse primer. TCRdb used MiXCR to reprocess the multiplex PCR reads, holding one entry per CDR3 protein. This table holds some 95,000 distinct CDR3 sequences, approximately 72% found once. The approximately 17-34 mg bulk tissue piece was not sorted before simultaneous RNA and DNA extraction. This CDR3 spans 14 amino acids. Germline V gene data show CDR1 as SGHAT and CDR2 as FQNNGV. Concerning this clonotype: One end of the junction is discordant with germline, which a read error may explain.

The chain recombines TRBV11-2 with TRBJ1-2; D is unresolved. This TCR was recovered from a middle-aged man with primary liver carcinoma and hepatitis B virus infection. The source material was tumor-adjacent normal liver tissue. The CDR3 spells CVSSLGLERDGYTF. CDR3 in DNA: TGTGTCAGCAGCTTAGGACTGGAGAGGGATGGCTACACCTTC.